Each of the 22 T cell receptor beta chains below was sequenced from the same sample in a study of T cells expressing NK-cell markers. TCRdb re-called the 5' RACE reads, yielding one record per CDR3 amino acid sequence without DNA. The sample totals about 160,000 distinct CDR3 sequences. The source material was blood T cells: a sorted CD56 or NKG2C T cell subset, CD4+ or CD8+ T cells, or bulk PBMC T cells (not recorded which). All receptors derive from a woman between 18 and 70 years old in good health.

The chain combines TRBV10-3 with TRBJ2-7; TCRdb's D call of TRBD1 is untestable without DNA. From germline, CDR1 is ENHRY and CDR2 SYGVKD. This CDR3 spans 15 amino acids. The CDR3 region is CAISESPRGGYEQYF.

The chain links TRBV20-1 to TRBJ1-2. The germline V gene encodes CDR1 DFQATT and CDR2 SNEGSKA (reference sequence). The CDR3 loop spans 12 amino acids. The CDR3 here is CSALLDNYGYTF.

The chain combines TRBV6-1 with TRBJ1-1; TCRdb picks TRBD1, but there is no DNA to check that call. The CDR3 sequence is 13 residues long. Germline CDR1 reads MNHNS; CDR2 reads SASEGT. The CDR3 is CASSHPPYTEAFF.

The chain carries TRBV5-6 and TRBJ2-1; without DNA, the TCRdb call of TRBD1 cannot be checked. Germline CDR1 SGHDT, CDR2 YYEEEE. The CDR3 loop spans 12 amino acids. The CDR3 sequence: CASSLVGAEQFF.

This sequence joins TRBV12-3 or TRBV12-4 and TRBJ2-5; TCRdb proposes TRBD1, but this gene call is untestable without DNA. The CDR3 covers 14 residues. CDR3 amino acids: CASSPTGTLGTQYF.

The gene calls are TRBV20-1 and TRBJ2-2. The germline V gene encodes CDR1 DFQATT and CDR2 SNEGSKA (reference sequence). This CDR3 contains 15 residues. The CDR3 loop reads CSARDSTPLTGELFF.

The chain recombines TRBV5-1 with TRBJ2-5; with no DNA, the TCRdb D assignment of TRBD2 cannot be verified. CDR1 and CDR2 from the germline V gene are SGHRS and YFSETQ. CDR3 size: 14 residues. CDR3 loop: CASRPGPGGETQYF. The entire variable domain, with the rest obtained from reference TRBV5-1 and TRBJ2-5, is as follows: KAGVTQTPRYLIKTRGQQVTLSCSPISGHRSVSWYQQTPGQGLQFLFEYFSETQRNKGNFPGRFSGRQFSNSRSEMNVSTLELGDSALYLCASRPGPGGETQYFGPGTRLLVL.

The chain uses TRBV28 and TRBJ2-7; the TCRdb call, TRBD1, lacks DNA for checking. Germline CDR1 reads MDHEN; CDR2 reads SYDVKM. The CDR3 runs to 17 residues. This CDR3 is CASSSLIRAGVSYEQYF.

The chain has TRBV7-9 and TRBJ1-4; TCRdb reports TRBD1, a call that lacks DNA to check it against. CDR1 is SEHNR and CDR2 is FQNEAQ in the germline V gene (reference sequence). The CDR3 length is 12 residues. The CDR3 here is CASSVQGTVLFF.

The chain's CDR3 is CASSQAGGGTNEQFF. The chain employs TRBV4-1 and TRBJ2-1; TCRdb calls TRBD2, which cannot be checked without DNA. This CDR3 is built from 15 residues. Germline-derived CDR1 and CDR2 are MGHRA and YSYEKL.

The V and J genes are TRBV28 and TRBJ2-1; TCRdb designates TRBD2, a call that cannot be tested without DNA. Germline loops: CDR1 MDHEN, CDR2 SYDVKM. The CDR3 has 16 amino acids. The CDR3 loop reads CASSFLISGIYNEQFF. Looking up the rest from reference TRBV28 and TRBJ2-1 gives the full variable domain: DVKVTQSSRYLVKRTGEKVFLECVQDMDHENMFWYRQDPGLGLRLIYFSYDVKMKEKGDIPEGYSVSREKKERFSLILESASTNQTSMYLCASSFLISGIYNEQFFGPGTRLTVL.

This CDR3 reads CASSHRGGSYNEQFF. V and J are TRBV3-1 and TRBJ2-1; the D call of TRBD2 rests on TCRdb alone, since no DNA is present to check it. Per the germline V gene, CDR1 is LGHDT and CDR2 is YNNKEL (reference sequence). The CDR3 loop spans 15 amino acids.

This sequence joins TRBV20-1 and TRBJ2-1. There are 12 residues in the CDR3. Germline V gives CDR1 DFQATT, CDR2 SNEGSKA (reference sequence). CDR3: CSASLSANEQFF.

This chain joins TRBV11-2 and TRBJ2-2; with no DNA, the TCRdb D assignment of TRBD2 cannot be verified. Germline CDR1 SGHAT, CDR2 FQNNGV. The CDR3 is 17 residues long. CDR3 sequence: CASNSSSGNLYTGELFF.

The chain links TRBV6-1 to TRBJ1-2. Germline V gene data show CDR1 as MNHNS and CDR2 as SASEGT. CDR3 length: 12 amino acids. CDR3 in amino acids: CASFYQNYGYTF.

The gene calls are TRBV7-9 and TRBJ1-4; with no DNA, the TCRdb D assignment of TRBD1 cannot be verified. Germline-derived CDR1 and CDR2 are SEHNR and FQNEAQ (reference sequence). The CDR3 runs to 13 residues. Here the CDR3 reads CASRRTGNEKLFF.

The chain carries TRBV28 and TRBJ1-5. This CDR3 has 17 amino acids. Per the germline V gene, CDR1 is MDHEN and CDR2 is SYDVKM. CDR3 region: CASRLTGGPVGNQPQHF.

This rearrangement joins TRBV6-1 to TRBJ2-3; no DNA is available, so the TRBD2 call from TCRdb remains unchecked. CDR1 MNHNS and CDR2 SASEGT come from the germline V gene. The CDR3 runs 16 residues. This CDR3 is CASTRGLAGGRDTQYF.

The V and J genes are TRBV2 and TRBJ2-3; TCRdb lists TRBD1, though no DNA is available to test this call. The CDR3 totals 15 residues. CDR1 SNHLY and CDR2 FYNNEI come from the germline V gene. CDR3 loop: CASGGRLGNTDTQYF.

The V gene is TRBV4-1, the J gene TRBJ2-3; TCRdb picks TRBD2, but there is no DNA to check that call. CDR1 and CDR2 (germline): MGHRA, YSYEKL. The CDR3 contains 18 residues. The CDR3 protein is CARTQGREMLTSTDTQYF.

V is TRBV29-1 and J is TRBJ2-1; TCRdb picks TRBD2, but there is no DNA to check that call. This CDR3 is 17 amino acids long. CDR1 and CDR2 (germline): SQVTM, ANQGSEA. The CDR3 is CSVGASLQVEGYNEQFF.

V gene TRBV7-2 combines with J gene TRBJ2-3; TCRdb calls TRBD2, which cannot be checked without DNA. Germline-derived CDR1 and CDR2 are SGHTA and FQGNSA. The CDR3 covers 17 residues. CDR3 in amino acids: CASSLVASGSWTDTQYF.